The rows below give T cell receptor beta chains drawn from one sample of a study of T cell repertoires in cytomegalovirus infection. These TCRs are of unknown antigen specificity. TCRdb passed the reads through MiXCR, listing each CDR3 protein once. The sample lists 200,000 to 250,000 distinct CDR3 sequences; 30% to 45% were seen once. The sample was CD8+ T cells from cultured PBMCs, taken from culture after CMV antigen stimulation. The receptors originated from a human donor in good health (CMV status not recorded). Some clones in this sample may be carry-over from other donors' samples. The CDR3 runs from the conserved cysteine through the conserved F or W. A D gene is named only where the DNA matches it firmly. The size entry is marked missing in some rows and otherwise reads once, few, many or a size class.

TRBJ2-2 | many | - | 13 | TRBV14 | CASSQTAPGELFF | TGTGCCAGCAGCCAAACGGCGCCCGGGGAGCTGTTTTTT
TRBJ2-3 | many | - | 15 | TRBV7-2 | CASSLEGSPPDTQYF | TGTGCCAGCAGCTTAGAGGGAAGTCCCCCAGATACGCAGTATTTT
TRBJ1-1 | - | - | 13 | TRBV27 | CASSFHRATEAFF | TGTGCCAGCAGTTTCCACAGGGCCACTGAAGCTTTCTTT
TRBJ2-7 | few | - | 15 | TRBV14 | CASSQDLWTPYEQYF | TGTGCCAGCAGCCAAGATTTATGGACACCCTACGAGCAGTACTTC
TRBJ2-7 | - | - | 13 | TRBV20-1 | CSARDMQSYEQYF | TGCAGTGCTAGGGACATGCAGAGCTACGAGCAGTACTTC
TRBJ2-7 | - | - | 14 | TRBV6-1 | CASSGEGPSYEQYF | TGTGCCAGCAGTGGAGAGGGACCCTCCTACGAGCAGTACTTC
TRBJ2-5 | - | TRBD2 | 16 | TRBV30 | CAWSVQGRGGQETQYF | TGTGCCTGGAGTGTACAGGGTCGGGGGGGACAAGAGACCCAGTACTTC
TRBJ2-1 | - | TRBD2 | 16 | TRBV7-8 | CASSAGLAGALDEQFF | TGTGCCAGCAGCGCTGGACTAGCGGGGGCCCTTGATGAGCAGTTCTTC
TRBJ2-1 | many | TRBD2 | 17 | TRBV7-8 | CASSLGGSGRGYNEQFF | TGTGCCAGCAGCTTAGGGGGTAGCGGGAGGGGGTACAATGAGCAGTTCTTC
TRBJ1-2 | few | - | 16 | TRBV7-8 | CASTPGPSFPNYGYTF | TGTGCCAGCACCCCAGGGCCATCCTTCCCTAACTATGGCTACACCTTC
TRBJ2-3 | many | - | 13 | TRBV29-1 | CSVITGNTDTQYF | TGCAGCGTCATTACAGGGAACACAGATACGCAGTATTTT
TRBJ2-7 | few | TRBD1 | 18 | TRBV7-9 | CASSSTRPGTGPDYEQYF | TGTGCCAGCAGCTCAACCCGTCCCGGGACAGGGCCGGACTACGAGCAGTACTTC
TRBJ1-1 | - | - | 16 | TRBV4-1 | CASSQASGRENTEAFF | TGCGCCAGCAGCCAAGCGAGCGGCAGGGAGAACACTGAAGCTTTCTTT
TRBJ2-2 | few | TRBD2 | 15 | TRBV7-3 | CASSAAGGETGELFF | TGTGCCAGCAGCGCAGCGGGAGGGGAGACCGGGGAGCTGTTTTTT
TRBJ2-1 | - | - | 13 | TRBV7-6 | CASSPPTYNEQFF | TGTGCCAGCAGCCCGCCAACCTACAATGAGCAGTTCTTC
TRBJ1-3 | - | TRBD1 | 18 | TRBV7-9 | CASSSSDRLEFSGNTIYF | TGTGCCAGCAGCTCATCGGACAGGCTTGAGTTCTCTGGAAACACCATATATTTT
TRBJ2-1 | few | - | 16 | TRBV7-2 | CASSPRDSLLNNEQFF | TGTGCCAGCAGCCCCCGGGACTCCCTACTTAACAATGAGCAGTTCTTC
TRBJ1-1 | - | TRBD1 | 15 | TRBV7-3 | CASSLRTGQNTEAFF | TGTGCCAGCAGCTTAAGGACAGGGCAGAACACTGAAGCTTTCTTT
TRBJ2-7 | - | TRBD2 | 14 | TRBV7-8 | CASSPGTSPYEQYF | TGTGCCAGCAGCCCCGGGACTAGCCCCTACGAGCAGTACTTC
TRBJ2-5 | - | - | 15 | TRBV7-3 | CASSLGGSLGETQYF | TGTGCCAGCAGCTTAGGAGGTAGCTTGGGAGAGACCCAGTACTTC